A single sample gave rise to the 14 T cell receptor beta chains below, sequenced in a study of CD8 T cells in ankylosing spondylitis. TCRdb fed the 5' RACE reads into MiXCR, producing one record per CDR3 protein. The sample has roughly 160,000 distinct CDR3 sequences, 9.8% seen once. Sequenced material: blood, either unsorted or a sorted T cell fraction (not recorded which). The receptors stem from a female donor with ankylosing spondylitis or in good health (not recorded which).

The V call is TRBV12-5, the J call TRBJ2-1; 7 bases agree with TRBD2. From germline, CDR1 is LGHNT and CDR2 FRNRAP. The CDR3 is 19 residues long. J was trimmed by 9 bases and V by 0 bases; bases with no gene match: 20. This chain's CDR3 is CASGLVLSDREVDGGEQFF. The CDR3 coding sequence is TGTGCTAGTGGTTTGGTACTATCGGATCGGGAGGTCGACGGGGGTGAGCAGTTCTTC.

V gene TRBV6-1 combines with J gene TRBJ2-7, with a weak D call TRBD1 (6 bases). CDR3 length: 17 residues. V lost 3 bases, J lost 0 bases, and 18 bases lay in between. Germline values: CDR1 MNHNS, CDR2 SASEGT. This chain's CDR3 is CASSEWLTGRLSYEQYF. The CDR3 DNA reads TGTGCCAGCAGTGAGTGGTTGACAGGCCGACTCTCCTACGAGCAGTACTTC.

This clonotype appeared many times. For the CDR3, the DNA is TGCGCCAGCAGCTCGACAGGGGAGGTTGAGCAGTTCTTC. Its protein product is CASSSTGEVEQFF. The chain has TRBV5-1 and TRBJ2-1, with 8 nucleotides matching TRBD1. The CDR3 totals 13 residues. J was trimmed by 9 bases and V by 3 bases; bases with no gene match: 5. CDR1 and CDR2 from the germline V gene are SGHRS and YFSETQ.

The chain carries TRBV9 and TRBJ2-1; TRBD2 aligns across 9 bases. This CDR3 region has 14 residues. The germline gives CDR1 SGDLS, CDR2 YYNGEE. Losses at the gene ends were 6 bases for V and 7 bases for J; bases not matched to a gene: 8. The CDR3 bases are TGTGCCAGCATGGGTAGGACTAGCGCTAATGAGCAGTTCTTC. It yields the protein CASMGRTSANEQFF.

This clonotype was seen more than once but under ten times. The V and J genes are TRBV6-2 or TRBV6-3 and TRBJ2-1; tentatively, D is TRBD1 (5 bases). The germline V and J ends were trimmed by 2 bases and 10 bases, with 9 bases remaining between them. CDR1 and CDR2 from the germline V gene are MNHEY and SVGEGT. This CDR3 has 12 residues. CDR3 sequence (DNA): TGTGCCAGCAGTTACGGGTCAGGGGAGCAGTTCTTC. This sequence encodes CASSYGSGEQFF.

This clonotype has a handful of counts. This rearrangement joins TRBV11-2 to TRBJ2-1, with 8 bases identical to TRBD2. The CDR3 sequence is 11 residues long. V dropped 5 bases and J dropped 12; count of bases not matched to a gene: 3. Germline loops: CDR1 SGHAT, CDR2 FQNNGV. The CDR3 nucleotides are TGTGCCAGCAGCACTCTAGCGGGGCAGTTCTTC. It is translated as CASSTLAGQFF.

This clonotype was observed at least ten times. This rearrangement joins TRBV12-3 or TRBV12-4 to TRBJ1-2, with D uncertain. The V end lost 3 bases, the J end lost 10 bases, and 9 bases lay between the germline ends. The CDR3 covers 11 residues. CDR3 region: CASSFNRDYTF. The CDR3 region has the DNA TGTGCCAGCAGTTTTAACCGGGACTACACCTTC.

This clonotype was seen repeatedly, ten times or more. The V gene is TRBV20-1, the J gene TRBJ2-1; D perhaps matches TRBD2 (6 bases). Germline values: CDR1 DFQATT, CDR2 SNEGSKA (reference sequence). Between the trimmed V and J ends, which lost 6 bases and 9 bases, there was a span of 9 bases. The CDR3 has 10 residues. The CDR3 loop reads CSALGGEQFF. The CDR3 region has the DNA TGCAGTGCCCTGGGGGGTGAGCAGTTCTTC.

The chain joins TRBV6-1 to TRBJ1-1; no clear D. This CDR3 is built from 14 residues. CDR1 is MNHNS and CDR2 is SASEGT in the germline V gene. The V and J ends lost 7 bases and 1 base respectively, with 13 bases between them. CDR3 nucleotides: TGTGCCAGCACCCGAGGGCAGCCGAACACTGAAGCTTTCTTT. Translated, it gives CASTRGQPNTEAFF.

The CDR3 region is CASGESTSGANVLTF. The CDR3 nucleotides read TGCGCCAGCGGGGAATCTACCTCTGGGGCCAACGTCCTGACTTTC. The rearrangement uses TRBV5-1 and TRBJ2-6; D not resolved. With 7 bases removed from V and 0 bases from J, the gap between germline ends came to 11 bases. The CDR3 runs to 15 residues. Germline values: CDR1 SGHRS, CDR2 YFSETQ.

V usage is TRBV28 and J usage is TRBJ1-5; perhaps TRBD1 as D (6 bases). Trimming stripped 3 bases from V and 3 bases from J, with 12 bases between. In germline, CDR1 is MDHEN, CDR2 SYDVKM. The CDR3 totals 15 residues. The CDR3 region is CASSFGQGLNQPQHF. In DNA, the CDR3 is TGTGCCAGCAGTTTTGGGCAGGGGCTCAATCAGCCCCAGCATTTT. The full variable domain, with the rest looked up from reference TRBV28 and TRBJ1-5, is DVKVTQSSRYLVKRTGEKVFLECVQDMDHENMFWYRQDPGLGLRLIYFSYDVKMKEKGDIPEGYSVSREKKERFSLILESASTNQTSMYLCASSFGQGLNQPQHFGDGTRLSIL.

This clonotype was seen at least ten times. The chain links TRBV15 to TRBJ2-3, with a weak D call TRBD1 (5 bases). Trimming removed 4 bases from V and 4 bases from J, with 6 bases in between. CDR1 and CDR2 (germline): LNHNV, YYDKDF (reference sequence). The CDR3 is 12 residues long. CDR3 region: CATSTGSDTQYF. The CDR3 DNA reads TGTGCCACCAGCACAGGGTCAGATACGCAGTATTTT.

The CDR3, as DNA: TGCAGTGCTAGAGACCCCGGGAGTATCAATGAGCAGTTCTTC. It yields the protein CSARDPGSINEQFF. The chain is built from TRBV20-1 and TRBJ2-1; perhaps TRBD2 as D (6 bases). The germline CDR1 and CDR2 sequences are DFQATT and SNEGSKA (reference sequence). This CDR3 spans 14 amino acids. The V end was cut by 0 bases, the J end by 6 bases, with 12 bases between.

This clonotype appeared many times. The V gene is TRBV6-2 or TRBV6-3, the J gene TRBJ1-2; maybe TRBD1 (5 bases). The CDR3 is made up of 12 amino acids. Germline CDR1 and CDR2: MNHEY and SVGEGT. V dropped 10 bases and J dropped 8 bases, with 17 bases sitting between them. In DNA, the CDR3 is TGTGCCACCAGAATGGGGGTATTCGGCTACACCTTC. Translated: CATRMGVFGYTF.